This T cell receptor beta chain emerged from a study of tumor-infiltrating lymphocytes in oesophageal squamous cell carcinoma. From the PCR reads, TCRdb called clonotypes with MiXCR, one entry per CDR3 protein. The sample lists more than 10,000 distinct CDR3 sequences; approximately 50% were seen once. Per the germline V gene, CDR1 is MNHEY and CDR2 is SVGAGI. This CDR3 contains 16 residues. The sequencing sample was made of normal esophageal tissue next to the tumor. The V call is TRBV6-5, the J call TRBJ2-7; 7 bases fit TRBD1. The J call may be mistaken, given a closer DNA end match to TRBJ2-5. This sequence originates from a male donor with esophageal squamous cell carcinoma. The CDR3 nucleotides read TGTGCCAGCAAATTTGAGACAGGGCTCAGACGGGAGACCCAGTACTTC. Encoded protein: CASKFETGLRRETQYF.